Listed below are T cell receptor beta chains from one sample, sequenced in a study of cytomegalovirus exposure and HLA in healthy donors. The data were produced by immunoSEQ multiplex PCR, yet TCRdb's version contains in-frame clones alone and is incomplete. The sample data list under 130,000 clones. Sequenced: PBMCs. These receptors all stem from a man aged 50-59 years in good health and CMV-seronegative. The CDR3 runs from the conserved cysteine through the conserved F or W. D genes are given only for firm matches.

v_call: TRBV18; j_call: TRBJ1-1; d_call: TRBD1; cdr3_nt: TGTGCCAGCTCCGCCAGTCCGGGACAGGAGATAAACACTGAAGCTTTCTTT; cdr3_aa: CASSASPGQEINTEAFF
v_call: TRBV19; j_call: TRBJ2-6; d_call: TRBD1; cdr3_nt: TGTGCCAGTAGTCCAGGGACAGGGGTTGGAGGGTCTGGGGCCAACGTCCTGACTTTC; cdr3_aa: CASSPGTGVGGSGANVLTF
v_call: TRBV18; j_call: TRBJ1-1; d_call: NA; cdr3_nt: TGTGCCAGCTCACCACTCAACTTGGGGGGGGAAACTGAAGCTTTCTTT; cdr3_aa: CASSPLNLGGETEAFF
v_call: TRBV2; j_call: TRBJ1-6; d_call: NA; cdr3_nt: TGTGCCAGCGCCGCAGGGGAAGTTTATAATTCACCCCTCCACTTT; cdr3_aa: CASAAGEVYNSPLHF
v_call: TRBV6-1; j_call: TRBJ1-1; d_call: NA; cdr3_nt: TGTGCCAGCAGTGAACAGGGTAAGACTGAAGCTTTCTTT; cdr3_aa: CASSEQGKTEAFF
v_call: TRBV6-5; j_call: TRBJ2-7; d_call: NA; cdr3_nt: TGTGCCAGCAGTAAACGAGCGGGTCGCTCCTACGAGCAGTACTTC; cdr3_aa: CASSKRAGRSYEQYF
v_call: TRBV29-1; j_call: TRBJ1-3; d_call: NA; cdr3_nt: TGCAGCGCACGAGGTGGCAGGGGTTCGGACACCATATATTTT; cdr3_aa: CSARGGRGSDTIYF
v_call: TRBV11-2; j_call: TRBJ2-7; d_call: TRBD2; cdr3_nt: TGTGCCAGCTCGCACACCGGCGGGAGTTACTACGAGCAGTACTTC; cdr3_aa: CASSHTGGSYYEQYF
v_call: TRBV7-2; j_call: TRBJ2-7; d_call: TRBD2; cdr3_nt: TGTGCCAGCAGCTTGCGGGAGGCGAGCTCCTACGAGCAGTACTTC; cdr3_aa: CASSLREASSYEQYF
v_call: TRBV15; j_call: TRBJ1-5; d_call: TRBD1; cdr3_nt: TGTGCCACCAGCGGATCTAACAGGGGTGGCAATCAGCCCCAGCATTTT; cdr3_aa: CATSGSNRGGNQPQHF
v_call: TRBV6-1; j_call: TRBJ1-5; d_call: TRBD1; cdr3_nt: TGTGCCAGCAGCCAGGGGACAGGGGAGACTCAGCCCCAGCATTTT; cdr3_aa: CASSQGTGETQPQHF
v_call: TRBV29-1; j_call: TRBJ1-1; d_call: NA; cdr3_nt: TGCAGCGTTGACGCGCCGGGTGGTACTGAAGCTTTCTTT; cdr3_aa: CSVDAPGGTEAFF
v_call: TRBV27; j_call: TRBJ2-7; d_call: TRBD1; cdr3_nt: TGTGCCAGCAGGGCCGGACAGGGGGCTTCTTTCTACGAGCAGTACTTC; cdr3_aa: CASRAGQGASFYEQYF
v_call: TRBV11-2; j_call: TRBJ2-1; d_call: TRBD2; cdr3_nt: TGTGCCAGCAGCTTGACTAGCGGGATCTACAATGAGCAGTTCTTC; cdr3_aa: CASSLTSGIYNEQFF
v_call: TRBV6-1; j_call: TRBJ1-1; d_call: TRBD1; cdr3_nt: TGTGCCAGCAGGGAGGACAGGGGAGAGAACACTGAAGCTTTCTTT; cdr3_aa: CASREDRGENTEAFF
v_call: TRBV4-1; j_call: TRBJ2-5; d_call: TRBD1; cdr3_nt: TGCGCCAGCAGCCACGGGACAGGGGAAGAGACCCAGTACTTC; cdr3_aa: CASSHGTGEETQYF
v_call: TRBV5-1; j_call: TRBJ1-3; d_call: TRBD1; cdr3_nt: TGCGCCAGCAGCTTAGGGTACGGACAGGGGGCTGGAAACACCATATATTTT; cdr3_aa: CASSLGYGQGAGNTIYF
v_call: TRBV5-1; j_call: TRBJ2-7; d_call: NA; cdr3_nt: TGCGCCAGCAGCTCCCGACAGAGTACGTCCTACGAGCAGTACTTC; cdr3_aa: CASSSRQSTSYEQYF
v_call: TRBV5-4; j_call: TRBJ2-7; d_call: NA; cdr3_nt: TGTGCCAGCAGCTTGAACAGGGCTTACGAGCAGTACTTC; cdr3_aa: CASSLNRAYEQYF
v_call: TRBV13; j_call: TRBJ2-7; d_call: TRBD2; cdr3_nt: TGTGCCAGCAGCTTAGGAGCTAGCGGGAGTGGAGGAGACGAGCAGTACTTC; cdr3_aa: CASSLGASGSGGDEQYF
v_call: TRBV5-5; j_call: TRBJ1-1; d_call: NA; cdr3_nt: TGTGCCAGCGCACGGGAGAACACTGAAGCTTTCTTT; cdr3_aa: CASARENTEAFF
v_call: TRBV7-2; j_call: TRBJ2-1; d_call: TRBD2; cdr3_nt: TGTGCCAGCAGCTTGGGACTAGCGGATTACAATGAGCAGTTCTTC; cdr3_aa: CASSLGLADYNEQFF
v_call: TRBV7-2; j_call: TRBJ2-2; d_call: TRBD2; cdr3_nt: TGTGCCAGCAGCTTAGGTCTAGCGGGAGCATCCGGGGAGCTGTTTTTT; cdr3_aa: CASSLGLAGASGELFF
v_call: TRBV5-1; j_call: TRBJ1-1; d_call: NA; cdr3_nt: TGCGCCAGCAGCTTGGTTCCGGGGGACACTGAAGCTTTCTTT; cdr3_aa: CASSLVPGDTEAFF
v_call: TRBV7-2; j_call: TRBJ2-3; d_call: TRBD1; cdr3_nt: TGTGCCAGCAGCCCGGGACAGGGTTCAGATACGCAGTATTTT; cdr3_aa: CASSPGQGSDTQYF
v_call: TRBV9; j_call: TRBJ2-5; d_call: NA; cdr3_nt: TGTGCCAGCAGCGTAGGGTCTGTTTTGGGAGGTCAAGAGACCCAGTACTTC; cdr3_aa: CASSVGSVLGGQETQYF
v_call: TRBV5-4; j_call: TRBJ1-2; d_call: TRBD1; cdr3_nt: TGTGCCAGCAGCTCCCGGGACAGGGCTTACTATGGCTACACCTTC; cdr3_aa: CASSSRDRAYYGYTF
v_call: TRBV20-1; j_call: TRBJ1-1; d_call: NA; cdr3_nt: TGCAGTGCTAGAGTGGGGGACTTGGCTTTCTTT; cdr3_aa: CSARVGDLAFF
v_call: TRBV7-2; j_call: TRBJ2-7; d_call: NA; cdr3_nt: TGTGCCAGCAGCCTGGGGAGGGGGGCCTCCTACGAGCAGTACTTC; cdr3_aa: CASSLGRGASYEQYF
v_call: TRBV27; j_call: TRBJ2-7; d_call: NA; cdr3_nt: TGTGCCAGCAGCTACCGCCCGGAGGGAACCTACGAGCAGTACTTC; cdr3_aa: CASSYRPEGTYEQYF
v_call: TRBV7-2; j_call: TRBJ1-5; d_call: NA; cdr3_nt: TGTGCCAGCAGGGTTCGGGAGAGCCAGCCCCAGCATTTT; cdr3_aa: CASRVRESQPQHF
v_call: TRBV9; j_call: TRBJ2-6; d_call: TRBD2; cdr3_nt: TGTGCCAGCAGCGTAGGTGCTAGCGGGAGTTTGTTTACCGGGGCCAACGTCCTGACTTTC; cdr3_aa: CASSVGASGSLFTGANVLTF